This section outlines one TCR beta chain sequence together with its context. Its antigen is not yet known. No quality values exist for individual bases; no much larger clone is one base distant. This record belongs to a study of beta chain features in type 1 diabetes (dated by TCRdb to the late 2010s). With regard to the full study: Patients and healthy donors did not differ in mean age, gender distribution, total cell number or subset yield. A total of around 100 million sorted cells were examined across all samples, and RNA yield correlated strongly with the number of cells per subset. In the study, TCRB repertoires of sorted circulating CD4+ T cell subsets from recently diagnosed type 1 diabetes patients were compared with those of matched healthy donors. Whereas all 28 donors provided naive and central memory subsets, regulatory and stem cell-like memory subsets were isolated from just 8 patients and roughly 8 healthy donors.

A single peripheral blood draw of about 116 mL on average was collected from each donor into heparinised tubes. Naive, central memory, regulatory and stem cell-like memory CD4+ T cells were sorted on a BD FACSAria II using a panel including CD45RO, CCR7, CD25, CD127, CD95 and CD27. A purity above 98% was achieved for all sorted populations. PBMCs were isolated immediately by Lymphoprep density gradient centrifugation and stained directly without culture. So that batch effects would be minimized, each experiment stained and sorted samples in pairs, pairing one healthy donor with one patient. Study-wide conclusions, independent of this receptor: Because cDNA was sequenced instead of genomic DNA, highly expressing activated cells could be over-represented, though the groups showed no difference in activation or CD3 levels. Naive, central memory and regulatory TCRB repertoires appeared to be more alike among patients than among healthy donors. Because small numbers of individuals were included in the HLA sub-analyses, any influence of HLA type on TCRB rearrangement was left unresolved. Shorter templates might have been favored by PCR, but patient and control samples were amplified and corrected together, so both groups would have been affected equally by any skew. A moderate but significant shortening of TCRB CDR3 length was observed in type 1 diabetes patients in all four CD4+ subsets. At VDJ recombination sites, patients with type 1 diabetes made fewer insertions and deleted more nucleotides, a pattern implying thymic rearrangement abnormalities.

All of the isolated RNA was reverse transcribed with the High Capacity cDNA Reverse Transcription Kit, so expressed TCRB transcripts were sequenced. Deep immunoSEQ sequencing was performed on naive, central memory and regulatory T cell samples, with an average of around 3.4 million total reads per sample. Sorted cells were lysed in RLT buffer, and RNA was extracted using DNase-treated RNeasy Micro or Mini kits according to cell number. Each cell subset was processed on its own to prevent cross-contamination, while patient and healthy donor samples were processed together. The immunoSEQ multiplex PCR was used to amplify TCRB sequences from cDNA, yielding 87-bp fragments that span the CDR3 region. Amplicons were sequenced on the Illumina HiSeq platform. Per the source publication's procedure: Synthetic template baselines were used to correct PCR bias computationally, reads within Hamming distance 2 were collapsed, and singletons that could not be merged were discarded. By aligning reads against IMGT, V, D and J genes, CDR3 length, and insertions or deletions at six rearrangement sites were assigned. Clonotype counts were normalized to sorted cell number within each subset before computing true diversity and Gini coefficients with the tcR R package. The overlap coefficient, calculated on TCRB nucleotide sequences, was used to measure repertoire sharing. The table was pulled from immuneACCESS by TCRdb, which kept in-frame rearrangements only. Such tables lose some clones; where checked, under half of the loss comes from unresolved V genes, and the rest has no known cause. D and trimming were read from the DNA, whereas the V and J calls and clone size are those reported in that table. The sample table records some 150,000 clones; around an eighth of these occur just once. The ten most abundant clones make up 1.3% of the sample.

This TCR derives from a man aged 18 to 29 with type 1 diabetes. Sequencing was carried out using central memory CD4+ T cells from blood.

The bases read TGTGCCAGCAGGGAGACAGGGATGAGCAATCAGCCCCAGCATTTT. This gives the protein CASRETGMSNQPQHF. This chain joins TRBV7-2 to TRBJ1-5, with TRBD1 identical over 7 junction bases. Per the germline V gene, SGHTA is the CDR1 and FQGNSA is the CDR2. The V end gives up 6 bases and the J end 1 base, leaving 6 bases in the junction not matched to a gene. The CDR3 starts with the cysteine, ends with the phenylalanine, and has 15 residues. The entry retains the CDR3 DNA only, 45 bases that are in frame from base 1.